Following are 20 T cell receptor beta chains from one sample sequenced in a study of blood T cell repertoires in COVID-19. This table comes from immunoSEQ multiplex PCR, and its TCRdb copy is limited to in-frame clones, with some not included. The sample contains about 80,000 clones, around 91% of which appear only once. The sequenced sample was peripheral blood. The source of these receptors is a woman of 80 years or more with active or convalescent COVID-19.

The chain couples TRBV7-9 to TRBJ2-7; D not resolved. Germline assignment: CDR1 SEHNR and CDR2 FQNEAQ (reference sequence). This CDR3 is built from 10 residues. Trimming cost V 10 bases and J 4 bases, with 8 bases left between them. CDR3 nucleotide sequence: TGTGCCATAGCTGGTTACGAGCAGTACTTC. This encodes CAIAGYEQYF. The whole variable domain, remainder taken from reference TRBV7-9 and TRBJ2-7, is DTGVSQNPRHKITKRGQNVTFRCDPISEHNRLYWYRQTLGQGPEFLTYFQNEAQLEKSRLLSDRFSAERPKGSFSTLEIQRTEQGDSAMYLCAIAGYEQYFGPGTRLTVT.

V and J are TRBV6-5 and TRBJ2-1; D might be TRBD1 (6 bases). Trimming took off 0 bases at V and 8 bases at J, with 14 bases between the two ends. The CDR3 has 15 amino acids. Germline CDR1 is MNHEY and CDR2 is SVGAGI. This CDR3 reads CASSYSGHGGDEQFF. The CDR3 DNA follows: TGTGCCAGCAGTTACTCTGGGCATGGGGGCGATGAGCAGTTCTTC.

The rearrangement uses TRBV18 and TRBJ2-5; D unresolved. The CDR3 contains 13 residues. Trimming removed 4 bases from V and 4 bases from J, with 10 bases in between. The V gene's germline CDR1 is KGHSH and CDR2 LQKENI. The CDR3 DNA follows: TGTGCCAGCTCACGCACCCCCGGAGAGACCCAGTACTTC. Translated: CASSRTPGETQYF.

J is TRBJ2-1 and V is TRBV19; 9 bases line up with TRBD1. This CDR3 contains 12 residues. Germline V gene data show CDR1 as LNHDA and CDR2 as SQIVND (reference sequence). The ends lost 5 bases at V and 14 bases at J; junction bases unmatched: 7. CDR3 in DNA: TGTGCCAGTAGTGTTTCGACAGGGGGGGAGTTCTTC. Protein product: CASSVSTGGEFF.

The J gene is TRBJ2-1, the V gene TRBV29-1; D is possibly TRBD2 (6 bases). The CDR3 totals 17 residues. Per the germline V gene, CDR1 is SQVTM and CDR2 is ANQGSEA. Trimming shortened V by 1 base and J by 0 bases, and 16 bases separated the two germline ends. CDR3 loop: CSVEGPLGDSSYNEQFF. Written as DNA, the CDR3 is TGCAGCGTTGAAGGGCCCCTGGGGGACTCCTCCTACAATGAGCAGTTCTTC.

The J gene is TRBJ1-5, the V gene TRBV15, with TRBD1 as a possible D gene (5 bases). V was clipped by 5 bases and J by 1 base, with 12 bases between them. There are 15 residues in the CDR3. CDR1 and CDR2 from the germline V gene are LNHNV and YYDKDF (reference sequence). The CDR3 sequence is CATSGGGESNQPQHF. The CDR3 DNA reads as TGTGCCACCAGCGGGGGGGGAGAGAGCAATCAGCCCCAGCATTTT.

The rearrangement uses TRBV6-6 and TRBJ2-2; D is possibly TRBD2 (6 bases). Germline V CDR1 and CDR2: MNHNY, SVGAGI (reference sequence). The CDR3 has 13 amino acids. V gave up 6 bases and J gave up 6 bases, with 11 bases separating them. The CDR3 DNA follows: TGTGCCAGCAGCCTAGCGCTCCCCGGGGAGCTGTTTTTT. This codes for CASSLALPGELFF.

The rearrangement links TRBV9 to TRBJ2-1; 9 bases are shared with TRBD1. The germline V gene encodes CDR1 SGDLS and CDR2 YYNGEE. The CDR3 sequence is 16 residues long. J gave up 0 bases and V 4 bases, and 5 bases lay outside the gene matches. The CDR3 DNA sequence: TGTGCCAGCAGCCCGGGACAGGGTAGCTCCTACAATGAGCAGTTCTTC. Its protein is CASSPGQGSSYNEQFF. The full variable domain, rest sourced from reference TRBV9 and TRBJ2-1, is DSGVTQTPKHLITATGQRVTLRCSPRSGDLSVYWYQQSLDQGLQFLIQYYNGEERAKGNILERFSAQQFPDLHSELNLSSLELGDSALYFCASSPGQGSSYNEQFFGPGTRLTVL.

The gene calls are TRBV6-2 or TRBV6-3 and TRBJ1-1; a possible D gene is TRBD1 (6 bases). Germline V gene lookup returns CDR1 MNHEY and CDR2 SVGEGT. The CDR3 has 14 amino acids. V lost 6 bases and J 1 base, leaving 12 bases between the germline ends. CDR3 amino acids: CASSRWGRNTEAFF. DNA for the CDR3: TGTGCCAGCAGCCGCTGGGGGCGGAACACTGAAGCTTTCTTT.

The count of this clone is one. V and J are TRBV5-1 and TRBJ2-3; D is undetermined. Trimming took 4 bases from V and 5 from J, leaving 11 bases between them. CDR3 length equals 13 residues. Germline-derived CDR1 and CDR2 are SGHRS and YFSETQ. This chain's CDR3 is CASSQRMGDTQYF. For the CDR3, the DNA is TGCGCCAGCAGCCAGAGGATGGGAGATACGCAGTATTTT. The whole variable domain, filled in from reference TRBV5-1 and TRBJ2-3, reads KAGVTQTPRYLIKTRGQQVTLSCSPISGHRSVSWYQQTPGQGLQFLFEYFSETQRNKGNFPGRFSGRQFSNSRSEMNVSTLELGDSALYLCASSQRMGDTQYFGPGTRLTVL.

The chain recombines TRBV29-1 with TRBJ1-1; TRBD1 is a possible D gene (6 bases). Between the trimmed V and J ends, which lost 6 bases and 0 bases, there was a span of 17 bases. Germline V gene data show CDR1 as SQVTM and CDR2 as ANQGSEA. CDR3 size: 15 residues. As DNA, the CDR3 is TGCAGCGTCCTACGAACACAGGGTATGAACACTGAAGCTTTCTTT. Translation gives CSVLRTQGMNTEAFF.

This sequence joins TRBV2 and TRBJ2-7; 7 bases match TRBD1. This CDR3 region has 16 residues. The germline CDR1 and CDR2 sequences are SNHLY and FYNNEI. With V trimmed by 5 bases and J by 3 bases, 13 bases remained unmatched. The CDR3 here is CASSIPDGTDFYEQYF. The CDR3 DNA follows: TGTGCCAGCAGTATACCCGACGGGACAGACTTCTACGAGCAGTACTTC.

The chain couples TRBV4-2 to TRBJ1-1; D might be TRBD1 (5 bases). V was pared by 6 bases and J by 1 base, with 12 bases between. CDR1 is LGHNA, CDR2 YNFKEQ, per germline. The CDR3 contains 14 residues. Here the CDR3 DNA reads TGTGCCAGCAGTGGTGGACAACCGAACACTGAAGCTTTCTTT. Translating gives CASSGGQPNTEAFF.

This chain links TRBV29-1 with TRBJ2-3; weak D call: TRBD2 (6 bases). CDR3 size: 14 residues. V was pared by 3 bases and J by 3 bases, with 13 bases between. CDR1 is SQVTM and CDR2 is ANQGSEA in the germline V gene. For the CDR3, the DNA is TGCAGCGTTGACCCGGGAGTGGGGACAGATACGCAGTATTTT. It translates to CSVDPGVGTDTQYF.

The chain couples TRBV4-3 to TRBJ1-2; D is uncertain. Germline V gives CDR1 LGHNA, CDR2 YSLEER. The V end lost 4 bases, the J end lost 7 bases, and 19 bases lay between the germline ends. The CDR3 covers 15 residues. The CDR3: CASSLPGSPSAGYTF. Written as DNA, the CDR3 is TGCGCCAGCAGCCTACCGGGATCCCCCTCGGCTGGCTACACCTTC.

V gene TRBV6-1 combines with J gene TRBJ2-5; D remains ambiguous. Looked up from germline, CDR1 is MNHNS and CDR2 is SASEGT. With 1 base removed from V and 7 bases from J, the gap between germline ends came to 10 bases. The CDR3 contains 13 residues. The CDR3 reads CASSEVQVRTQYF. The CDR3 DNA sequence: TGTGCCAGCAGTGAAGTTCAGGTCAGGACCCAGTACTTC.

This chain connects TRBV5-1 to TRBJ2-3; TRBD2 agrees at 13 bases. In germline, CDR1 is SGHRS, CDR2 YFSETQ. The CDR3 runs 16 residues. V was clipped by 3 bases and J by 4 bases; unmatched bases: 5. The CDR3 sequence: CASSSGLAGRADTQYF. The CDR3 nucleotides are TGCGCCAGCAGCTCGGGACTAGCGGGAAGGGCAGATACGCAGTATTTT.

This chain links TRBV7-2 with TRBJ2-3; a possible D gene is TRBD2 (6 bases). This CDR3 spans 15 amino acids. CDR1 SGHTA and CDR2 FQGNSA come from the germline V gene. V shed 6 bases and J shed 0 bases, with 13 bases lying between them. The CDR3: CASRRRGTSTDTQYF. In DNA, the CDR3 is TGTGCCAGCAGGCGTCGGGGGACTAGCACAGATACGCAGTATTTT.

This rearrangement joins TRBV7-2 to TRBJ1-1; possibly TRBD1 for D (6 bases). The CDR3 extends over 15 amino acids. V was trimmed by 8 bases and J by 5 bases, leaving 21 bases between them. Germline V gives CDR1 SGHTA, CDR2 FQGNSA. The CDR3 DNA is TGTGCCAGCCGAGAGGGAGGGGGGGTCGGAACTGAAGCTTTCTTT. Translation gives CASREGGGVGTEAFF.

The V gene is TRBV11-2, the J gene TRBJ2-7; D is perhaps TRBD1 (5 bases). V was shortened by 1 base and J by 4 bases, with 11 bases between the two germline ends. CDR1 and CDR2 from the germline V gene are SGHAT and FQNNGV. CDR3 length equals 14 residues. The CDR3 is CASSLGGPLYEQYF. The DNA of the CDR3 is TGTGCCAGCAGCTTAGGGGGCCCGTTATACGAGCAGTACTTC.